The following is a TCR beta chain sequence with its context. The antigen is unknown. This sample is part of a study of T cells in tuberculosis. For the study at large: IGRA-negative adolescents, IGRA-positive adolescents with latent tuberculosis and adults with active tuberculosis formed this South African cohort.

Regarding time point: new active TB diagnosis, blood taken before or within 7 days of starting treatment. Active tuberculosis patients were new diagnoses, HIV-seronegative, South African, and aged 18 years or older. Unsorted cryopreserved PBMC were sequenced, averaging roughly 94,000 T cells per clinical donor. The method was immunoSEQ multiplex PCR; TCRdb's version includes in-frame clones alone and lacks a portion of them. This table has tens of thousands of clones, about 90% appearing once. V lost 3 bases and J 0 bases, leaving 14 bases between the germline ends. Germline assignment: CDR1 ENHRY and CDR2 SYGVKD. There are 16 residues in the CDR3. Study-wide results and limits: Smaller alpha distances in active tuberculosis partly reflected shorter CDR3-alpha lengths.

The V call is TRBV10-3, the J call TRBJ1-1, with D possibly being TRBD1 (6 bases). This specimen was PBMCs, taken at tuberculosis diagnosis. The clonotype was recovered from an adult with tuberculosis. Some clones in this sample may be carry-over from other donors' samples. CDR3 in DNA: TGTGCCATCAGTGAAGCCCGACAGGTCATGAACACTGAAGCTTTCTTT. It translates to CAISEARQVMNTEAFF.